This TCR beta chain is from a study of control samples from healthy donors and cancer patients. The junction had 12 bases not matched to a gene; V was cut back by 4 bases and J by 9 bases. The CDR3 covers 15 residues. The germline V gene has CDR1 SGHVS and CDR2 FNYEAQ. The table came from immunoSEQ multiplex PCR; TCRdb's copy has only in-frame clones and leaves some out. The sample has about 190,000 clones, over 80% seen once. Sequenced: blood. The chain uses TRBV7-6 and TRBJ1-1; TRBD1 matches at 9 bases. This receptor was obtained from a man aged 25 to 40 in good health. The CDR3 DNA sequence: TGTGCCAGCAGCTCGCTATACAGGGGGCAAAATAAAGCTTTCTTT. Residues: CASSSLYRGQNKAFF.